A selection of T cell receptor beta chains follows, all from one sample in a study of T cells expressing NK-cell markers. TCRdb reprocessed the 5' RACE reads and reports one entry per CDR3 protein, with no DNA. This table holds 300,000 or so distinct CDR3 sequences. Specimen: blood T cells: a sorted CD56 or NKG2C T cell subset, CD4+ or CD8+ T cells, or bulk PBMC T cells (not recorded which). All receptors come from a woman aged 18 to 75 in good health. The CDR3 runs from the conserved cysteine through the conserved F or W.

j_call v_call cdr3_aa
TRBJ2-7 TRBV20-1 CSARAGYEQYF
TRBJ2-2 TRBV28 CASIMGRNTGELFF
TRBJ1-2 TRBV6-5 CASSYSIGVPITF
TRBJ1-4 TRBV28 CASSFSAGAGEKLFF
TRBJ1-5 TRBV2 CASSGTGGSSNQPQHF
TRBJ2-1 TRBV6-1 CASRPTSGGDYNEQFF
TRBJ2-7 TRBV9 CASSVGTSGSYEQYF
TRBJ2-7 TRBV5-1 CASSPVDLYEQYF
TRBJ2-1 TRBV6-5 CASSRLDNEQFF
TRBJ1-6 TRBV7-6 CASSLDRNNSPLHF
TRBJ1-1 TRBV3-1 CASTGLTEAFF
TRBJ1-4 TRBV5-1 CASSLQGGDLDEKLFF
TRBJ1-1 TRBV5-1 CASSLVSQTMNTEAFF
TRBJ2-7 TRBV19 CASSHTSGRVYEQYF
TRBJ2-6 TRBV7-2 CASSSPLAYVLTF
TRBJ2-7 TRBV6-1 CASRLREKASYEQYF
TRBJ2-5 TRBV14 CASSQEWRETQYF
TRBJ2-1 TRBV20-1 CSARDSKTSGTSYNEQFF
TRBJ1-1 TRBV5-6 CASSLVGGEGNTEAFF
TRBJ2-3 TRBV24-1 CATSDASSLDTQYF
TRBJ2-1 TRBV12-3/TRBV12-4 CASSPTVEYNEQFF
TRBJ2-4 TRBV20-1 CSASRRGLNIQYF
TRBJ2-1 TRBV9 CASSKSHEQFF
TRBJ2-1 TRBV11-2 CASSLPGLVLLGEQFF
TRBJ1-3 TRBV12-3/TRBV12-4 CASSPVVAGYTIYF
TRBJ2-5 TRBV6-2/TRBV6-3 CASSRGTGGRETQYF
TRBJ1-5 TRBV5-5 CASSTRGDNQPQHF
TRBJ2-1 TRBV7-9 CASSLSPVDEQFF
TRBJ2-1 TRBV12-3/TRBV12-4 CASSPKLGPNNEQFF
TRBJ2-7 TRBV28 CASNPHSGARYEQYF
TRBJ2-1 TRBV12-3/TRBV12-4 CASSFPALSSYNEQFF
TRBJ2-3 TRBV7-9 CASSRDQAGGMDTQYF
TRBJ1-2 TRBV19 CASVSDSRVGGYTF
TRBJ2-5 TRBV7-2 CASSFRLAETQYF
TRBJ2-2 TRBV5-1 CASSLILQGAGGELFF
TRBJ2-6 TRBV10-3 CAISDGFSSGANVLTF
TRBJ1-1 TRBV12-3/TRBV12-4 CASSFRGGAGTEAFF
TRBJ2-3 TRBV5-1 CASSFELAAFTDTQYF
TRBJ1-5 TRBV24-1 CATSVKPRQGKRAQHF
TRBJ2-3 TRBV6-5 CASRASTDTQYF
TRBJ2-1 TRBV20-1 CSYSREIRGRQFF
TRBJ2-6 TRBV7-2 CASSLVGQVGANVLTF
TRBJ1-6 TRBV7-9 CASSSRRGSSYNSPLHF
TRBJ2-5 TRBV20-1 CSARGGFQETQYF
TRBJ2-5 TRBV29-1 CSLRTGGETQYF
TRBJ2-5 TRBV12-3/TRBV12-4 CASSLYMTGKETQYF
TRBJ2-2 TRBV12-3/TRBV12-4 CATRTGNTGELFF
TRBJ2-3 TRBV6-5 CASSYGAGVADTQYF
TRBJ2-2 TRBV28 CASSRLQGPGDTGELFF
TRBJ2-3 TRBV12-3/TRBV12-4 CASSFPLNTDTQYF
TRBJ1-6 TRBV30 CAWSPRTDRGWHNSPLHF
TRBJ2-2 TRBV6-1 CASSAVGRAVGELFF
TRBJ2-1 TRBV12-3/TRBV12-4 CASSLRGADEQFF
TRBJ1-1 TRBV11-2 CASSLSSTGGHTEAFF
TRBJ2-5 TRBV12-3/TRBV12-4 CASTFTAQGRETQYF
TRBJ2-1 TRBV7-9 CASSLGAGNEQFF
TRBJ2-3 TRBV5-4 CASSSHPGTRGDTQYF
TRBJ1-5 TRBV6-5 CASSSRGGGQPQHF